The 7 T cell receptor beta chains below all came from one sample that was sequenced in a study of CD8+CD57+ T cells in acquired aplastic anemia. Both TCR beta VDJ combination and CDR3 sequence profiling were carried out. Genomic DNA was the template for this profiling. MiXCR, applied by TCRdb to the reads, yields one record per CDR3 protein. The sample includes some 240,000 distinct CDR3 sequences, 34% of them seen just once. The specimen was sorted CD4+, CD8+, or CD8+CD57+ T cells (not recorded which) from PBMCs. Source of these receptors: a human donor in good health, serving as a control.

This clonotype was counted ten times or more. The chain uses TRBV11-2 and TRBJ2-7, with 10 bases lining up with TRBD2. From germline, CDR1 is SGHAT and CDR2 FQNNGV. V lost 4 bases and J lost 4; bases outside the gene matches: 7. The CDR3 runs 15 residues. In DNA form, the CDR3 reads TGTGCCAGCAGCTCGGGGACTAGCGTGAGGTACGAGCAGTACTTC. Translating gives CASSSGTSVRYEQYF.

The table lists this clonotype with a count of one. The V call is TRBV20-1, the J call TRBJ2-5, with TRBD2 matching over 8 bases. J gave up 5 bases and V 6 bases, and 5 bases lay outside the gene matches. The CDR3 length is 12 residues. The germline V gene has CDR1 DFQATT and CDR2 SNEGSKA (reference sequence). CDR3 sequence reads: CSARTSQETQYF. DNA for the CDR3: TGCAGTGCCCGGACTAGCCAGGAGACCCAGTACTTC.

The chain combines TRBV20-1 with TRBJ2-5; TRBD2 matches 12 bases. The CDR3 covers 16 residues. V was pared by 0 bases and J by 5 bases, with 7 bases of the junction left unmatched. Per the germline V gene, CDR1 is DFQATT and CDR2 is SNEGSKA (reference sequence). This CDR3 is CSARELAGGAGETQYF. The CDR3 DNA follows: TGCAGTGCTAGAGAGCTAGCGGGGGGGGCAGGGGAGACCCAGTACTTC.

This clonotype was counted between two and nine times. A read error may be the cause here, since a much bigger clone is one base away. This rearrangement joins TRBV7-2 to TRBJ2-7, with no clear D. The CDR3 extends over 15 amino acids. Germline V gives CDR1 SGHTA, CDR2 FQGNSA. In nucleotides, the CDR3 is TGTGCCAGCAGCTTAGCGCAGAGTAGCTCCTACGGGCAGTACTTC. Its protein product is CASSLAQSSSYGQYF.

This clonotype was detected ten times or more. CDR3 sequence: CASSLGTTTGDNEQFF. The CDR3 nucleotides read TGTGCCAGCAGCTTGGGGACAACCACAGGAGACAATGAGCAGTTCTTC. The chain couples TRBV5-4 to TRBJ2-1; possibly TRBD1 for D (5 bases). Germline V CDR1 and CDR2: SGHNT, YYREEE (reference sequence). This CDR3 comprises 16 residues. Trimming removed 0 bases at V and 5 bases at J, with 15 bases between. The variable domain in full, with the rest retrieved from reference TRBV5-4 and TRBJ2-1, is ETGVTQSPTHLIKTRGQQVTLRCSSQSGHNTVSWYQQALGQGPQFIFQYYREEENGRGNFPPRFSGLQFPNYSSELNVNALELDDSALYLCASSLGTTTGDNEQFFGPGTRLTVL.

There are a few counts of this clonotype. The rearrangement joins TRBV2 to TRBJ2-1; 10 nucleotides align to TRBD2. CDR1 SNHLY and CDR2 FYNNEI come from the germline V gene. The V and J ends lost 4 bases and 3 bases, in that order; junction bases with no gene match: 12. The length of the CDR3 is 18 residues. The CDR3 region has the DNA TGTGCCAGCAGTGGTGCCCTAGCGGGGGCCAATAACTACAATGAGCAGTTCTTC. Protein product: CASSGALAGANNYNEQFF.

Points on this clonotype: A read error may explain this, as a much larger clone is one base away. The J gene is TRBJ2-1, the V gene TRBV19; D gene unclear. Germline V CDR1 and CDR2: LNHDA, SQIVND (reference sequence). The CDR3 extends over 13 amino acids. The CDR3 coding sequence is TGTGCCAGTAGTATCGACGTCTACAATGAGCGGTTCTTC. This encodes CASSIDVYNERFF.